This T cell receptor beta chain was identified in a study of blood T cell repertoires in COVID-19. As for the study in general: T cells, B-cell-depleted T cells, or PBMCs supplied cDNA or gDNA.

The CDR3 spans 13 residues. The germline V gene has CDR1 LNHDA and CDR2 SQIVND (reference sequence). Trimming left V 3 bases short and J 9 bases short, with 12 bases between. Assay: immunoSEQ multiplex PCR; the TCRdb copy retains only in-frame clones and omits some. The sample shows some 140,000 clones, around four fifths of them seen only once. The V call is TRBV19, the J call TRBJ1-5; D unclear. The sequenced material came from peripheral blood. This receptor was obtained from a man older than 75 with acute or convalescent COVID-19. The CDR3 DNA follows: TGTGCCAGTAGTATGCCGTCCGGTGGGCCCCAGCATTTT. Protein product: CASSMPSGGPQHF.